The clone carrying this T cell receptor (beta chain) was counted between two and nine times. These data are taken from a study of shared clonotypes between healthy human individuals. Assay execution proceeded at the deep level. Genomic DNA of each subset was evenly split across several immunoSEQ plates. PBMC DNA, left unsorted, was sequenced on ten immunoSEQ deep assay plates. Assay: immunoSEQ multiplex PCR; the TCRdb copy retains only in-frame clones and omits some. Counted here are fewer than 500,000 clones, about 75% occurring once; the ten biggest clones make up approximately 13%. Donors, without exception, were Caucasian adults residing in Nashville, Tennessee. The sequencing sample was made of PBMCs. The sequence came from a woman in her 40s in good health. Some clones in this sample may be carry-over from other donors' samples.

The CDR3 loop is CASSYIDDTQYF. The CDR3 coding sequence is TGTGCCAGCAGCTACATTGACGATACGCAGTATTTT. The chain has TRBV14 and TRBJ2-3; no firm D call. V was clipped by 5 bases and J by 6 bases, with 9 bases between them. The CDR3 has 12 residues. The V gene's germline CDR1 is SGHDN and CDR2 FVKESK.